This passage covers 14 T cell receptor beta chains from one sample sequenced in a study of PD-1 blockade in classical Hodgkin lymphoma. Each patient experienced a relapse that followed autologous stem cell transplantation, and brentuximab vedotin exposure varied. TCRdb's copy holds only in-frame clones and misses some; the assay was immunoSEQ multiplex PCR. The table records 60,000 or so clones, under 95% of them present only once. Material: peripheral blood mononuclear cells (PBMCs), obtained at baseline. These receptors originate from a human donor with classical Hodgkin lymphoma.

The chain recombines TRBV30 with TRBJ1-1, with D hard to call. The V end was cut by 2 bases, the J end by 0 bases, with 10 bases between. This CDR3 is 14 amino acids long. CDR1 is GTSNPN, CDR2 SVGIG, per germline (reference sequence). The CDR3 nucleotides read TGTGCCTGGAGTTTAGGGCAGTTGAACACTGAAGCTTTCTTT. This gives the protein CAWSLGQLNTEAFF. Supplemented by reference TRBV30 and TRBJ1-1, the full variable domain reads SQTIHQWPATLVQPVGSPLSLECTVEGTSNPNLYWYRQAAGRGLQLLFYSVGIGQISSEVPQNLSASRPQDRQFILSSKKLLLSDSGFYLCAWSLGQLNTEAFFGQGTRLTVV.

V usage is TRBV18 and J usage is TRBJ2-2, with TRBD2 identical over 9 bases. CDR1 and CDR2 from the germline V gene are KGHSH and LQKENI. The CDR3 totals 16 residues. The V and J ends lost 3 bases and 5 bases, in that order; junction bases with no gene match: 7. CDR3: CASSPNPGLATGELFF. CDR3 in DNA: TGTGCCAGCTCACCGAATCCGGGACTAGCAACCGGGGAGCTGTTTTTT.

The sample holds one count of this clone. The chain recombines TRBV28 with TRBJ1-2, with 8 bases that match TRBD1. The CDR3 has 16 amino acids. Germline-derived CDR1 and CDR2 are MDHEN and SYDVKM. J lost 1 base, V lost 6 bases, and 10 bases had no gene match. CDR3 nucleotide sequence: TGTGCCAGCAGCCCACTACTTGGACAGGGTAACTATGGCTACACCTTC. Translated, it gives CASSPLLGQGNYGYTF.

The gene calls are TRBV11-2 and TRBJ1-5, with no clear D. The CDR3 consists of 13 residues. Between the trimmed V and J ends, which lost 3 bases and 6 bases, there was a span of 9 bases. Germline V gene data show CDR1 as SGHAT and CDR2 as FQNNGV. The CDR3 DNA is TGTGCCAGCAGCTTCACGAAGGGTCAGCCCCAGCATTTT. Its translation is CASSFTKGQPQHF.

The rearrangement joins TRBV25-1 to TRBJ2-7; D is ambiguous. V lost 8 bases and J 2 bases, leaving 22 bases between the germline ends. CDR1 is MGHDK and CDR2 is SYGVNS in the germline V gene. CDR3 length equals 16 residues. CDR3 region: CASLRTFPSYPYEQYF. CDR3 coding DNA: TGTGCCAGCCTCCGAACCTTTCCCTCCTATCCCTACGAGCAGTACTTC.

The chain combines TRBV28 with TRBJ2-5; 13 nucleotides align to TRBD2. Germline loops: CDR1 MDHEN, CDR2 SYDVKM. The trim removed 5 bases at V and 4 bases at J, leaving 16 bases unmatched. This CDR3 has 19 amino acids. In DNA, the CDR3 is TGTGCCAGCAGTCAAGCTGACCCGCAACTAGCGGGAGGGCCAGAGACCCAGTACTTC. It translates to CASSQADPQLAGGPETQYF. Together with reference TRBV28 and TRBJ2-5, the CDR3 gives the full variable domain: DVKVTQSSRYLVKRTGEKVFLECVQDMDHENMFWYRQDPGLGLRLIYFSYDVKMKEKGDIPEGYSVSREKKERFSLILESASTNQTSMYLCASSQADPQLAGGPETQYFGPGTRLLVL.

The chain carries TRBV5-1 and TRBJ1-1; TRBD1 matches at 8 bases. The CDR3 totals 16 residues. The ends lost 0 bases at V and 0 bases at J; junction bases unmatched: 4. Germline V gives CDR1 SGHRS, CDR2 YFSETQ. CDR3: CASSLVQGAMNTEAFF. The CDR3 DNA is TGCGCCAGCAGCTTGGTCCAGGGGGCCATGAACACTGAAGCTTTCTTT.

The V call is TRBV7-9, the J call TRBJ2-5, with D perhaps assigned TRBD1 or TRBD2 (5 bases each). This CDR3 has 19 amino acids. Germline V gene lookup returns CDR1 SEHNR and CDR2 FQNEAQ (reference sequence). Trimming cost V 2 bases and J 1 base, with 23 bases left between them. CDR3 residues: CASSLRPGPRTGAQETQYF. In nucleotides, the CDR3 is TGTGCCAGCAGCTTAAGACCCGGCCCCAGGACCGGGGCCCAAGAGACCCAGTACTTC.

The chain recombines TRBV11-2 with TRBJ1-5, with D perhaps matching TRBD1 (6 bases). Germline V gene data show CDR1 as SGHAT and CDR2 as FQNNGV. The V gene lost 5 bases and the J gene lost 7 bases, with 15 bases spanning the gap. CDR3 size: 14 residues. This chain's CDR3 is CASSPAGALQPQHF. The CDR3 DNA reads TGTGCCAGCAGCCCCGCAGGGGCCCTACAGCCCCAGCATTTT.

The CDR3 bases are TGTGCCAGCAGCCCAGGCGTGACCCTGGGGGGGATGGATACGCAGTATTTT. It codes for CASSPGVTLGGMDTQYF. The chain carries TRBV13 and TRBJ2-3; TRBD2 agrees at 7 bases. The CDR3 length is 17 residues. Trimming removed 5 bases from V and 6 bases from J; junction bases left unmatched: 17. Germline V gives CDR1 PRHDT, CDR2 FYEKMQ (reference sequence).

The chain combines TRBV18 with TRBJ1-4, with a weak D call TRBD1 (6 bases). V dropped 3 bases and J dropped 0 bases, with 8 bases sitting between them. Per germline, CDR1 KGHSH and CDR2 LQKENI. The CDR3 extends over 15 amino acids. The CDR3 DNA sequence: TGTGCCAGCTCACCGGGGGCTACAACTAATGAAAAACTGTTTTTT. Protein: CASSPGATTNEKLFF.

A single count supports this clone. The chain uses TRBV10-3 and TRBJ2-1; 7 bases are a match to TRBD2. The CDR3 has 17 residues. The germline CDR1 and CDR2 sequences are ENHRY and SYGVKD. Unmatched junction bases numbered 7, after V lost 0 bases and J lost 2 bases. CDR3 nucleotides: TGTGCCATCAGTGAGTCGTTGCGGGGAGGGACCTACAATGAGCAGTTCTTC. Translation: CAISESLRGGTYNEQFF.

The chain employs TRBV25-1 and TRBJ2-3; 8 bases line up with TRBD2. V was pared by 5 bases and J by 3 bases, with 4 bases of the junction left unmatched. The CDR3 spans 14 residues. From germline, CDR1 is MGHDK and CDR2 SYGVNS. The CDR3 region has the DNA TGTGCCAGCAGTATCCCGGGGGGGACAGATACGCAGTATTTT. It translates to CASSIPGGTDTQYF.

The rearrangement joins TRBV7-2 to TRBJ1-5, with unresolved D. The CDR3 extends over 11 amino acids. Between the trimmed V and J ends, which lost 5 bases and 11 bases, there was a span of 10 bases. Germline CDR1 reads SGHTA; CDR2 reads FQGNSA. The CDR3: CASSLNGAQHF. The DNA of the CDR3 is TGTGCCAGCAGCCTGAACGGGGCCCAGCATTTT.